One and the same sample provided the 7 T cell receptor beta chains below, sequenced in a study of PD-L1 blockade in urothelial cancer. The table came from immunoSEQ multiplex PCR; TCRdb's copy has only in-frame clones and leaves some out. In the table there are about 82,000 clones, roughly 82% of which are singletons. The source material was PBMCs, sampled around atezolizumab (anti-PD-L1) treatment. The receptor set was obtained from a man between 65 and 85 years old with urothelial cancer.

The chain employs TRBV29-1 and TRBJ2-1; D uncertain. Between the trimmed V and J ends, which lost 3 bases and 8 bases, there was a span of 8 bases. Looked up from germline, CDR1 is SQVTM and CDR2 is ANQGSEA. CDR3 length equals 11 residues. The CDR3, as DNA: TGCAGCGTTGATAATCGGGATGAGCAGTTCTTC. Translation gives CSVDNRDEQFF.

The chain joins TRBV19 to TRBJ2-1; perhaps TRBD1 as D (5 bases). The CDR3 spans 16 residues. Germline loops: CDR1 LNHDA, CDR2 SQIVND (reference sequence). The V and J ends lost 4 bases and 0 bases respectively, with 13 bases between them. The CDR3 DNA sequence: TGTGCCAGTAGTAGCTGGGGCGCCCCCTCCTACAATGAGCAGTTCTTC. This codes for CASSSWGAPSYNEQFF.

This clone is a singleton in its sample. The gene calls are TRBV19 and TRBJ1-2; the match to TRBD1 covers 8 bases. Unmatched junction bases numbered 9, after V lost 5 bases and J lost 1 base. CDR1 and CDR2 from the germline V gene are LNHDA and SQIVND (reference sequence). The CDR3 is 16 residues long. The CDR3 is CASSSPGQGRNYGYTF. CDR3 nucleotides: TGTGCCAGTAGTTCCCCCGGACAGGGACGTAACTATGGCTACACCTTC.

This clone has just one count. As DNA, the CDR3 is TGTGCCAGCAGCGTCGGTGGGCCTCAAGAGACCCAGTACTTC. It translates to CASSVGGPQETQYF. The chain has TRBV9 and TRBJ2-5; D unresolved. Trimming cost V 2 bases and J 2 bases, with 10 bases left between them. CDR3 size: 14 residues. From germline, CDR1 is SGDLS and CDR2 YYNGEE.

The CDR3 coding sequence is TGTGCCAGCAGCCCACGGGACAGGGGGTATGGCTACACCTTC. Amino acids: CASSPRDRGYGYTF. The chain couples TRBV7-3 to TRBJ1-2; TRBD1 agrees at 11 bases. Trimming removed 5 bases from V and 5 bases from J; junction bases left unmatched: 4. The germline V gene encodes CDR1 SGHTA and CDR2 FQGTGA. This CDR3 has 14 residues.

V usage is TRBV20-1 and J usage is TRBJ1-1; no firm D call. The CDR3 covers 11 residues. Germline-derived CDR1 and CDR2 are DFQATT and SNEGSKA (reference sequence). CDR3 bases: TGCAGGGGAGGGTCGGGCACTGAAGCTTTCTTT. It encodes CRGGSGTEAFF.

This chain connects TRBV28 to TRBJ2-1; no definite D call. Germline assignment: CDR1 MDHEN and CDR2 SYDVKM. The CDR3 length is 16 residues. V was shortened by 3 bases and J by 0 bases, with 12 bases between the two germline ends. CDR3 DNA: TGTGCCAGCAGTTTGTATGGGCTGAGCTCCTACAATGAGCAGTTCTTC. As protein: CASSLYGLSSYNEQFF. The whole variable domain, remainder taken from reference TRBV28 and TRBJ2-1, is DVKVTQSSRYLVKRTGEKVFLECVQDMDHENMFWYRQDPGLGLRLIYFSYDVKMKEKGDIPEGYSVSREKKERFSLILESASTNQTSMYLCASSLYGLSSYNEQFFGPGTRLTVL.